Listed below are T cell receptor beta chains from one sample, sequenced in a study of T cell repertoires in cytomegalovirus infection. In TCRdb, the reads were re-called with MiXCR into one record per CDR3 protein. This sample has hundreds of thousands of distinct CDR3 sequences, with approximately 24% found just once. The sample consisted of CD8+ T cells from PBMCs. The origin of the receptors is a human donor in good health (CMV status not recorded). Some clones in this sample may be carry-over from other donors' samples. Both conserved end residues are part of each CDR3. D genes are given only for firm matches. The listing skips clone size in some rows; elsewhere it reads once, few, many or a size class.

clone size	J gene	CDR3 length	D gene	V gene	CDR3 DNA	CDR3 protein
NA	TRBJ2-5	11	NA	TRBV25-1	TGTGCCAGCAGTGCGCGAGGGACCCAGTACTTC	CASSARGTQYF
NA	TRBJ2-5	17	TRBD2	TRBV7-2	TGTGCCAGCAGCTTAGGACTAGCGGGTGATACGCGAGAGACCCAGTACTTC	CASSLGLAGDTRETQYF
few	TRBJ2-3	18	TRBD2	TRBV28	TGTGCCAGCAGCTCCCGGACTAGCGGGGGCCCCCTAGGGGATACGCAGTATTTT	CASSSRTSGGPLGDTQYF
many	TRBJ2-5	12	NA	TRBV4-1	TGCGCCAGCAGCCAGCCGGGGGAGACCCAGTACTTC	CASSQPGETQYF
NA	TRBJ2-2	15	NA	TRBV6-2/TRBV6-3	TGTGCCAGCAGTTATCGGGGTTTCGACACCGGGGTGCTGTTTTTT	CASSYRGFDTGVLFF
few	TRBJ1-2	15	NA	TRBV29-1	TGCAGCGTTGAACCAGGGGCGACTCCTAACTATGGCTACACCTTC	CSVEPGATPNYGYTF
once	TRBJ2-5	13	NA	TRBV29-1	TGCAGCGTCCGATTAGTGGGACAAGAGACCCAGTACTTC	CSVRLVGQETQYF
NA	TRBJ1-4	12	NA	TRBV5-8	TGTGCCAGCAGCTGGAGGCATGAAAAACTGTTTTTT	CASSWRHEKLFF
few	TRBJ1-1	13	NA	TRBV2	TGTGCCACCCTGGCAGGCCTGAACACTGAAGCTTTCTTT	CATLAGLNTEAFF
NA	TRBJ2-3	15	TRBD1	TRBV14	TGTGCCAGCAGCCAATACAGGGGGCCGGAAGATACGCAGTATTTT	CASSQYRGPEDTQYF
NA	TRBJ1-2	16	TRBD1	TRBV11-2	TGTGCCAGCAGCTCCATCAGACCGACAGGGGAACATGGCTACACCTTC	CASSSIRPTGEHGYTF
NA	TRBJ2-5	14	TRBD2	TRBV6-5	TGTGCCAGCACCCTCAGCGGGGGAGGAGAGAGCCAGTACTTC	CASTLSGGGESQYF
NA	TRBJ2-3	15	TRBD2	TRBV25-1	TGTGCCAGCAGTGAAAGCGGGGGGTTGACAGATACGCAGTATTTT	CASSESGGLTDTQYF
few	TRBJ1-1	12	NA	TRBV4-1	TGCGCCAGCAGCGAGGGGGGGAGCGGAGCTTTCTTT	CASSEGGSGAFF
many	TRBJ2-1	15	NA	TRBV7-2	TGTGCCAGCAGCTTAGGGGCCTGGTCCTACAATGAGCAGTTCTTC	CASSLGAWSYNEQFF
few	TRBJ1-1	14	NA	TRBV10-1	TGCGCCAGCAGTGAGAAGGGCATGAACACTGAAGCTTTCTTT	CASSEKGMNTEAFF
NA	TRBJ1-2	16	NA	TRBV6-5	TGTGCCAGCAGTTACTCGATGGGGGCGGGCGGCTATGGCTACACCTTC	CASSYSMGAGGYGYTF
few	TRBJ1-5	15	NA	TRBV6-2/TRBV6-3	TGTGCCAGCGCTTTCCCGGGACTTAGCAATCAGCCCCAGCATTTT	CASAFPGLSNQPQHF
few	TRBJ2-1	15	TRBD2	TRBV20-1	TGCAGTGCTAAAGGAACTAGCGGGGGTTACAATGAGCAGTTCTTC	CSAKGTSGGYNEQFF
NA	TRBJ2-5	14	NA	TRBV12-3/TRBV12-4	TGTGCCAGCACCCTGGGAGGGGGCAGAGAGACCCAGTACTTC	CASTLGGGRETQYF
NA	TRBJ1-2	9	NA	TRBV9	TGTGCCAGCGCAGATGGCTACACCTTC	CASADGYTF
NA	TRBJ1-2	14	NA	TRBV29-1	TGCAGCGTTGAAAATCCTCAGGGCGGCCGGGGCTACACCTTC	CSVENPQGGRGYTF
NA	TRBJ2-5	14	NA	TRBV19	TGTGCCAGTCGCAAGGGACGGAACCAAGAGACCCAGTACTTC	CASRKGRNQETQYF
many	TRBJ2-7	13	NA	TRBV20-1	TGCAGTGCTAGGGGGGACCTCTCCTACGAGCAGTACTTC	CSARGDLSYEQYF
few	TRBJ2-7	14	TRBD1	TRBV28	TGTGCCAGCAGCCCCCTCGACAGGGCCTACGAGCAGTACTTC	CASSPLDRAYEQYF
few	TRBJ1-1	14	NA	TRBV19	TGTGCCCGTCACACGGAGGTAATGAACACTGAAGCTTTCTTT	CARHTEVMNTEAFF
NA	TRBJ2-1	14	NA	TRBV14	TGTGCCAGCAGCCAAGAGCGTAGAGACGATGAGCAGTTCTTC	CASSQERRDDEQFF
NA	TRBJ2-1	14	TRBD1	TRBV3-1	TGTGCCAGCAGCCACCAGACAGGGTTCAATGAGCAGTTCTTC	CASSHQTGFNEQFF
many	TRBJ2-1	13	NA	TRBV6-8	TGTGCCAGCAGACTACTCTCCTACAATGAGCAGTTCTTC	CASRLLSYNEQFF
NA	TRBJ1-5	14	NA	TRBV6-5	TGTGCCAGCAACAGTTTTTATAGCAATCAGCCCCAGCATTTT	CASNSFYSNQPQHF
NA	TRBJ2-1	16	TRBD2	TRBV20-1	TGCAGTGCTAGAGATTGGCTAGCGGGGGGGCAGGGGGAGCAGTTCTTC	CSARDWLAGGQGEQFF
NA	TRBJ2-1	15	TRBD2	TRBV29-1	TGCAGCGTTCTCCGACTAGCGGGGAGGATAGATGAGCAGTTCTTC	CSVLRLAGRIDEQFF
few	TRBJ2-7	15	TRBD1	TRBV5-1	TGCGCCAGCAGCTTCGACACAGGGGTTATCTACGAGCAGTACTTC	CASSFDTGVIYEQYF
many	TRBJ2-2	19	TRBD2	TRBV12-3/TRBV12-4	TGTGCCAGCAGAAAAGAAATGGGCCCTAGCGGGGGGGCCTCCGGGGAGCTGTTTTTT	CASRKEMGPSGGASGELFF
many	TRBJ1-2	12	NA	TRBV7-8	TGTGCCAGCAGCTTCCTAGGGTCTGGCTACACCTTC	CASSFLGSGYTF
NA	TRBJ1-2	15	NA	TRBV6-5	TGTGCCAGCAGTTACTACGACAACTATAACTATGGCTACACCTTC	CASSYYDNYNYGYTF
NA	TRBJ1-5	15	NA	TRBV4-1	TGCGCCAGCAGCCAAGAAATGATGGGCAATCAGCCCCAGCATTTT	CASSQEMMGNQPQHF
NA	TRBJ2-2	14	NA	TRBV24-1	TGTGCCACCAGTAACCGGACTGGAGGCGGGGAGCTGTTTTTT	CATSNRTGGGELFF
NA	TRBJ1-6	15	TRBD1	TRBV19	TGTGCCAGTGTGGGACAGTCCTCCTATAATTCACCCCTCCACTTT	CASVGQSSYNSPLHF
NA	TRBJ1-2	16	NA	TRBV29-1	TGCAGCGCCTCCCCTCCTCGGGACACCTCCTTCTATGGCTACACCTTC	CSASPPRDTSFYGYTF
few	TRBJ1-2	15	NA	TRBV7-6	TGTGCCAGCAGCTTAGGGACAGACCTAAACTATGGCTACACCTTC	CASSLGTDLNYGYTF